This TCR beta chain comes out of a study of CD8 T cells in Susac syndrome (dated by TCRdb to about 2019). For the study in its entirety: Whether CD8+ T cell activation and differentiation in Susac syndrome was antigen driven was tested using repertoire sequencing. General conclusions and limits of the study: The number of individuals in the TCR sequencing and HLA analysis was recognized as being relatively small.

Details on this clonotype: It lacks a known antigen. The record has no base qualities; no much larger clone is one base away.

From the germline V gene (reference sequence), CDR1 is SEHNR and CDR2 is FQNEAQ. V and J are truncated by 5 bases and 1 base respectively, leaving an intervening sequence of 10 bases. Including cysteine and phenylalanine, the CDR3 has 14 amino acids. Of the read, only the CDR3 DNA is kept; its 42 bases are in frame from base 1. High-throughput TCR beta sequencing profiled peripheral blood CD8+ and CD4+ T cells from healthy donors, Susac syndrome patients and multiple sclerosis patients. Healthy donors were age- and sex-matched controls. Bulk CD8+ and CD4+ T cells were purified magnetically by negative isolation, whereas CD8+ TEMRA cells were enriched by FACS. Blood was collected in EDTA tubes and processed within 24 hours, with PBMCs isolated through density gradient centrifugation. PBMCs intended for TCR sequencing were frozen in liquid nitrogen and were later thawed in a 37 degrees C water bath. A purity of at least 90% was achieved for sorted or isolated CD4+, CD8+ and CD8+ TEMRA cells.

RNA was extracted using the RNeasy kit, and 0.5 to 1 microgram was reverse transcribed with random hexamers. TCR beta CDR3 regions were amplified with the immunoSEQ multiplex PCR assay covering 54 Vbeta and 13 Jbeta segments. Bias from PCR amplification was corrected by using a synthetic template baseline for primer optimization and for computational correction. In the paper's pipeline: Reads were annotated to V, D and J genes per IMGT and analyzed with immunoSEQ Analyzer, keeping only productive sequences. To calculate clonality, Shannon entropy was normalized by log2 of the number of productive unique sequences and then subtracted from one. For each patient and control, public and private clones were evaluated among the 100 most prevalent clones. Clones were defined as Susac-specific if absent from the healthy and MS cohorts, from approximately 1,100 published viral clones and from other ImmuneACCESS disease sequences. In-frame beta chains were kept once TCRdb had trimmed the public reads at Q25 with fastp and called clones with MiXCR. Rows with one shared CDR3 protein collapse into an entry with the most common genes and DNA. TCRdb, not the authors, supplied the V and J calls. Recorded for this sample are 150,000 to 200,000 distinct CDR3 sequences; approximately 93% of them occurred a single time. The leading ten clones occupy around 0.1% of the sample.

Input material: CD4+ T cells from PBMCs. Rearrangement joined TRBV7-9 to TRBJ2-3, and TRBD1 may be the D gene, going by 5 matching bases. The TCR originated in a human donor in good health. The CDR3 loop reads CASSPRVGTDTQYF. Read as DNA, the sequence is TGTGCCAGCAGCCCCAGGGTGGGCACAGATACGCAGTATTTT. The CDR3 plus the reference TRBV7-9 and TRBJ2-3 genes for the other parts give the full variable domain: DTGVSQNPRHKITKRGQNVTFRCDPISEHNRLYWYRQTLGQGPEFLTYFQNEAQLEKSRLLSDRFSAERPKGSFSTLEIQRTEQGDSAMYLCASSPRVGTDTQYFGPGTRLTVL.